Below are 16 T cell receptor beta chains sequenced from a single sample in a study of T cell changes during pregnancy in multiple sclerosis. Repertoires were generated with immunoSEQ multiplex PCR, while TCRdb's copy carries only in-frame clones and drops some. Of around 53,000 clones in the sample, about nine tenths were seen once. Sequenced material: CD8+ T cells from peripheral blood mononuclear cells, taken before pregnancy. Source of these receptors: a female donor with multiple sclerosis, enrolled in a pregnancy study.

CDR3 sequence: CASSFGQGYEQYF. CDR3 nucleotide sequence: TGTGCCAGCAGCTTTGGACAGGGGTACGAGCAGTACTTC. V is TRBV7-9 and J is TRBJ2-7; 9 bases fit TRBD1. The CDR3 totals 13 residues. V lost 3 bases and J lost 4; bases outside the gene matches: 1. In germline, CDR1 is SEHNR, CDR2 FQNEAQ (reference sequence).

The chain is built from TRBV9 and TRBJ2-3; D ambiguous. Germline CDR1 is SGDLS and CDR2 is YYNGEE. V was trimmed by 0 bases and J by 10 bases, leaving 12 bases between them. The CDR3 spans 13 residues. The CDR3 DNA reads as TGTGCCAGCAGCGTAGCGACTGGTGGTCCGCAGTATTTT. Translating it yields CASSVATGGPQYF.

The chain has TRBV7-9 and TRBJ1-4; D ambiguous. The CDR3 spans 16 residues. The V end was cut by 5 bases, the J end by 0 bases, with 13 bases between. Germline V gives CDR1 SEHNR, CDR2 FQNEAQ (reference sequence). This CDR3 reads CASSATGEATNEKLFF. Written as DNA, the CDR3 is TGTGCCAGCAGCGCCACGGGAGAAGCAACTAATGAAAAACTGTTTTTT.

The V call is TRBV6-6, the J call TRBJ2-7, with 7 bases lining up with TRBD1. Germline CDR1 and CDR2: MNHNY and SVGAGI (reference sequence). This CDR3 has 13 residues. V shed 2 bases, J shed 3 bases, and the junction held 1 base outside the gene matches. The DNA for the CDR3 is TGTGCCAGCAGTTACGACAGGGACTACGAGCAGTACTTC. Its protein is CASSYDRDYEQYF.

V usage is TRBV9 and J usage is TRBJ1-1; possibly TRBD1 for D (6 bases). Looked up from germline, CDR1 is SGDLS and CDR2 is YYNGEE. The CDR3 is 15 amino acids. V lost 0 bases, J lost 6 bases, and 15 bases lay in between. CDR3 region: CASSVDTGSGSEAFF. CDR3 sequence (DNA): TGTGCCAGCAGCGTAGATACAGGGTCTGGTTCTGAAGCTTTCTTT.

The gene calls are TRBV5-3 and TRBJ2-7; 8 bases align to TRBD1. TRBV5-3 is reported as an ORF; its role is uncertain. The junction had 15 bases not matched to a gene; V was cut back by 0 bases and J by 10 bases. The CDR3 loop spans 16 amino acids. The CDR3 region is CARSLERDRSYRRQYF. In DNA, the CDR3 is TGTGCCAGAAGCTTGGAAAGGGACAGGTCTTATCGACGCCAGTACTTC.

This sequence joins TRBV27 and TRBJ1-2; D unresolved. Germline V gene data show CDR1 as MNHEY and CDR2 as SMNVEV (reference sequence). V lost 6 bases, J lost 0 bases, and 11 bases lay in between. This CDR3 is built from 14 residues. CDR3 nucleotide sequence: TGTGCCAGCAGGTTTGCGGGATCTAACTATGGCTACACCTTC. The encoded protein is CASRFAGSNYGYTF.

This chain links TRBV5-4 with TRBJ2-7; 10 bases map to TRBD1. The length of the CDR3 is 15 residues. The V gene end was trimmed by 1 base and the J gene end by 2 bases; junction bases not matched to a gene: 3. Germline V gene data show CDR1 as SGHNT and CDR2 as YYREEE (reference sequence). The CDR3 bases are TGTGCCAGCAGCTTGCCGGGACAGGGGACCTACGAGCAGTACTTC. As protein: CASSLPGQGTYEQYF.

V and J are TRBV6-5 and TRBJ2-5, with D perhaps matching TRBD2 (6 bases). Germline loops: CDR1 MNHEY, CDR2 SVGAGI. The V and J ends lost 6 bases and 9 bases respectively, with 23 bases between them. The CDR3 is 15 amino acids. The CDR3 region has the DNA TGTGCCAGCAGCCCATGGGCGGGGTCGGGGGAGGCCCAGTACTTC. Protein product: CASSPWAGSGEAQYF.

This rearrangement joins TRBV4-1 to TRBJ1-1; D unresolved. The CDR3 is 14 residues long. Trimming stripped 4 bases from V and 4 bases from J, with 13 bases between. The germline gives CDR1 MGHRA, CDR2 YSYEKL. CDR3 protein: CASSPGGLSTEAFF. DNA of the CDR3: TGCGCCAGCAGCCCTGGTGGGCTGAGCACTGAAGCTTTCTTT.

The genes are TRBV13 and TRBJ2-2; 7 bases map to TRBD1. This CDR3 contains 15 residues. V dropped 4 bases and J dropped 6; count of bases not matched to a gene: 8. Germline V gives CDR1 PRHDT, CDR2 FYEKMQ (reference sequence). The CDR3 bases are TGTGCCAGCAGCTCAGACAGGGTTTATGCCGGGGAGCTGTTTTTT. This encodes CASSSDRVYAGELFF.

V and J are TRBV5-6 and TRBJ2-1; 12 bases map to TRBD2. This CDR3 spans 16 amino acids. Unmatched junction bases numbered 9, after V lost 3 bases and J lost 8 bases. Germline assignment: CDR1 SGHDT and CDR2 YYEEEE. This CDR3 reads CASSSLAGGPWDEQFF. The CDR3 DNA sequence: TGTGCCAGCAGCTCGCTAGCGGGGGGGCCCTGGGATGAGCAGTTCTTC.

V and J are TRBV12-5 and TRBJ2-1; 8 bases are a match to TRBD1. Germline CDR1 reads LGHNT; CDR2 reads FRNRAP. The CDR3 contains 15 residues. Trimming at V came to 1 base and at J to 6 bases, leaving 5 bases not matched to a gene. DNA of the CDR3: TGTGCTAGTGGTTTGGGGCAGGGGGCAGTCAATGAGCAGTTCTTC. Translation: CASGLGQGAVNEQFF.

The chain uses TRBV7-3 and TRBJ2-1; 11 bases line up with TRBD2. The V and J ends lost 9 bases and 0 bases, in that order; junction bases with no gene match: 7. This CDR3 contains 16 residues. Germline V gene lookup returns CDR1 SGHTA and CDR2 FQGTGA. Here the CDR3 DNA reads TGTGCCAGTTTAACTAGCGGGGGAAACTCCTACAATGAGCAGTTCTTC. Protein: CASLTSGGNSYNEQFF.

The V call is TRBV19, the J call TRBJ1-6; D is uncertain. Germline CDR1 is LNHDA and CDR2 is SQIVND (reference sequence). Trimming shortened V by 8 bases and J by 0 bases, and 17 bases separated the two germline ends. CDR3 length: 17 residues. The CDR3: CASGKSWRSSYNSPLHF. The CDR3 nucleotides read TGTGCCAGTGGGAAAAGTTGGAGGAGCTCCTATAATTCACCCCTCCACTTT.

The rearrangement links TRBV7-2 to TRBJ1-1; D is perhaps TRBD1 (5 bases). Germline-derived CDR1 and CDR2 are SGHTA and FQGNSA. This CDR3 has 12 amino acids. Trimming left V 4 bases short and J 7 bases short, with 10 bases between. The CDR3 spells CASSSGLYEAFF. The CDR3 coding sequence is TGTGCCAGCAGCTCGGGACTTTATGAAGCTTTCTTT.